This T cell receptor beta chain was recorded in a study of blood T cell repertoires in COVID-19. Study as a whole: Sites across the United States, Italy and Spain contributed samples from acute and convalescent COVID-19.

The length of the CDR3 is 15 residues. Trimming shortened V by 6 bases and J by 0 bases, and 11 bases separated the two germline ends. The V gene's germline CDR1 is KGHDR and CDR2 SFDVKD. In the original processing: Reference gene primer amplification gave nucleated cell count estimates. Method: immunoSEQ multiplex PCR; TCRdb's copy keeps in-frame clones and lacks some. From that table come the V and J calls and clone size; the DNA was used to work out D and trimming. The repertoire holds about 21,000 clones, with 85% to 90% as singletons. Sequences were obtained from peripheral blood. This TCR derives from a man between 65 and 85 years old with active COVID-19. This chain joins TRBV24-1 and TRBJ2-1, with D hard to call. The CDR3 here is CATSPGRSSYNEQFF. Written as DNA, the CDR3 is TGTGCCACCAGTCCGGGTCGGAGCTCCTACAATGAGCAGTTCTTC.